A selection of T cell receptor beta chains follows, all from one sample in a study of blood T cell repertoires in COVID-19. TCRdb's table, derived via immunoSEQ multiplex PCR, lists solely in-frame clones and lacks some. The profile shows fewer than 200,000 clones, 79% of them singletons. Material: PBMCs or T cells enriched from blood (not recorded which). The receptors derive from a woman between 65 and 79 years old in a cohort exposed to, infected with or recovered from COVID-19 (not recorded which). The CDR3 runs from the conserved cysteine through the conserved F or W. D genes are given only for firm matches. Expanded clones are given a class, and other clones once, few, many or no size at all.

abundance	v_gene	j_gene	d_gene	CDR3aa	CDR3nt
NA	TRBV2	TRBJ2-7	NA	CASSELETGREQYF	TGTGCCAGCAGTGAGTTAGAAACAGGGCGCGAGCAGTACTTC
NA	TRBV2	TRBJ1-4	NA	CASSEEFNEKLFF	TGTGCCAGCAGTGAGGAGTTTAATGAAAAACTGTTTTTT
NA	TRBV5-6	TRBJ2-3	TRBD2	CASSASPGTRSADTQYF	TGTGCCAGCAGCGCCTCACCCGGGACTAGGTCGGCGGATACGCAGTATTTT
NA	TRBV9	TRBJ1-3	NA	CASSSREGNTIYF	TGCGCCAGCAGCTCCCGGGAAGGAAACACCATATATTTT
NA	TRBV28	TRBJ1-5	TRBD1	CASSPSRTGADYQPQHF	TGTGCCAGCAGTCCCTCGCGGACAGGGGCAGACTATCAGCCCCAGCATTTT
NA	TRBV4-2	TRBJ1-3	TRBD1	CASSTNRGAGNTIYF	TGTGCCAGCAGCACAAACAGGGGAGCGGGAAACACCATATATTTT
once	TRBV27	TRBJ1-3	NA	CASSLTAGNTIYF	TGTGCCAGCAGTTTGACAGCTGGAAACACCATATATTTT
NA	TRBV7-2	TRBJ2-7	TRBD2	CASSPGLAGLYEQYF	TGTGCCAGCAGCCCTGGACTAGCGGGTCTCTACGAGCAGTACTTC
NA	TRBV28	TRBJ1-1	NA	CASQDWGSVNTEAFF	TGTGCCAGCCAAGATTGGGGCAGTGTGAACACTGAAGCTTTCTTT
NA	TRBV6-5	TRBJ1-2	TRBD1	CASSYSLQGGYGYTF	TGTGCCAGCAGTTACTCGCTTCAGGGGGGCTATGGCTACACCTTC
NA	TRBV5-1	TRBJ2-7	NA	CASSTGGVPYEQYF	TGCGCCAGCAGCACCGGAGGGGTCCCCTACGAGCAGTACTTC
NA	TRBV23-1	TRBJ1-1	NA	CASSQSNSPTIPWAQRYTEAFF	TGCGCCAGCAGTCAATCGAATTCTCCCACCATTCCCTGGGCCCAGAGATACACTGAAGCTTTCTTT
few	TRBV12-3/TRBV12-4	TRBJ2-7	NA	CASSPRSVGWQYF	TGTGCCAGCAGCCCCCGGTCCGTGGGCTGGCAGTACTTC
few	TRBV29-1	TRBJ1-2	NA	CSVAGADGYTF	TGCAGCGTTGCAGGGGCCGATGGCTACACCTTC
NA	TRBV5-1	TRBJ2-7	TRBD2	CASGEAGAVEQYF	TGCGCCAGTGGGGAGGCGGGAGCTGTCGAGCAGTACTTC
NA	TRBV27	TRBJ1-5	NA	CASSPRPGNQPQHF	TGTGCCAGCAGTCCCCGCCCGGGGAATCAGCCCCAGCATTTT
once	TRBV28	TRBJ1-2	TRBD1	CASSPPTRTGANYGYTF	TGTGCCAGCAGTCCACCCACACGGACAGGGGCTAACTATGGCTACACCTTC
NA	TRBV11-3	TRBJ2-7	TRBD1	CASSLSGQGVGYEQYF	TGTGCCAGCAGCTTGTCGGGGCAGGGGGTCGGCTACGAGCAGTACTTC
NA	TRBV11-3	TRBJ2-3	NA	CASSLDPYTDTQYF	TGTGCCAGCAGCTTAGATCCCTACACAGATACGCAGTATTTT
NA	TRBV7-8	TRBJ1-1	NA	CASSLVREGNTEAFF	TGTGCCAGCAGCTTAGTCAGGGAGGGCAACACTGAAGCTTTCTTT
once	TRBV7-3	TRBJ2-1	TRBD2	CASSFGLAGLDEQFF	TGTGCCAGCAGCTTCGGACTAGCGGGATTGGATGAGCAGTTCTTC
NA	TRBV7-9	TRBJ2-1	TRBD2	CASSLGGGPHNEQFF	TGTGCCAGCAGCTTGGGGGGAGGGCCCCACAATGAGCAGTTCTTC
once	TRBV7-9	TRBJ1-2	NA	CASSHMAGVGGYTF	TGTGCCAGCAGCCACATGGCAGGGGTTGGGGGCTACACCTTC
few	TRBV5-1	TRBJ2-1	NA	CASSFQAGYEQFF	TGCGCCAGCAGCTTCCAGGCTGGTTATGAGCAGTTCTTC
NA	TRBV7-2	TRBJ2-7	NA	CASSLMQGGYEQYF	TGTGCCAGCAGCTTAATGCAGGGGGGCTACGAGCAGTACTTC
NA	TRBV30	TRBJ1-2	NA	CAWSRGFDGYTF	TGTGCCTGGAGTCGGGGGTTCGATGGCTACACCTTC
few	TRBV28	TRBJ1-1	NA	CASSPMGRGWTEAFF	TGTGCCAGCAGTCCTATGGGGCGCGGATGGACTGAAGCTTTCTTT
NA	TRBV2	TRBJ2-5	TRBD1	CASMGQGGWETQYF	TGTGCCAGCATGGGTCAAGGGGGCTGGGAGACCCAGTACTTC
NA	TRBV7-2	TRBJ2-7	TRBD1	CASSSGQGMVRQYF	TGTGCCAGCAGCTCGGGACAGGGTATGGTTAGGCAGTACTTC
NA	TRBV28	TRBJ2-5	TRBD2	CASRFTSGPQETQYF	TGTGCCAGCAGGTTCACTAGCGGGCCACAAGAGACCCAGTACTTC
few	TRBV7-8	TRBJ2-7	NA	CASSFFQYEQYF	TGTGCCAGCAGCTTTTTCCAGTACGAGCAGTACTTC
NA	TRBV7-8	TRBJ2-4	TRBD2	CASSISGSSIQYF	TGTGCCAGCAGCATTAGCGGGAGTTCGATTCAGTACTTC
NA	TRBV13	TRBJ2-1	NA	CASSFLELSNEQFF	TGTGCCAGCAGCTTTTTAGAGCTTTCCAATGAGCAGTTCTTC
few	TRBV6-6	TRBJ2-7	TRBD2	CASTGTGGHLLYEQYF	TGTGCCAGCACCGGAACGGGGGGGCATCTACTATACGAGCAGTACTTC
NA	TRBV28	TRBJ1-5	NA	CASRTGPNQPQHF	TGTGCCAGCAGGACAGGACCCAATCAGCCCCAGCATTTT
once	TRBV5-1	TRBJ1-1	NA	CASSLGSSTEAFF	TGCGCCAGCAGCTTGGGTTCTAGCACTGAAGCTTTCTTT
NA	TRBV19	TRBJ2-2	NA	CAIQETPNTGELFF	TGTGCCATCCAGGAAACCCCTAACACCGGGGAGCTGTTTTTT
NA	TRBV19	TRBJ1-2	TRBD1	CASRQGSDGYTF	TGTGCCAGCAGACAGGGCTCAGACGGCTACACCTTC
once	TRBV5-1	TRBJ2-3	TRBD1	CASSTDRGLDTQYF	TGCGCCAGCAGCACCGACAGGGGGTTAGATACGCAGTATTTT
once	TRBV7-2	TRBJ2-3	NA	CASSSFLVAGTDTQYF	TGTGCCAGCAGCTCCTTTTTGGTAGCCGGGACAGATACGCAGTATTTT
NA	TRBV5-5	TRBJ1-6	NA	CASSLLTGGSPLHF	TGTGCCAGCAGCTTGCTTACGGGAGGGTCACCCCTCCACTTT
NA	TRBV7-2	TRBJ2-1	TRBD2	CASSSFSGRPYNEQFF	TGTGCCAGCAGCTCATTTAGCGGGAGGCCCTACAATGAGCAGTTCTTC